This T cell receptor beta chain came from a study of T cell responses to AZD1222 COVID-19 vaccine. Measured with immunoSEQ multiplex PCR; TCRdb has only the in-frame clones, and not every one. The sample shows about 150,000 clones, around 93% of them seen only once. This CDR3 is 12 amino acids long. The germline V and J ends were trimmed by 5 bases and 8 bases, with 9 bases remaining between them. Germline V gene sequence: CDR1 MDHEN, CDR2 SYDVKM. Whole-study findings and limits: Repertoires were obtained only post-peak T cell response.

A remark on this clone: Antigen: not known.

Sequencing used peripheral blood, obtained on day 0 of AZD1222 vaccination. This TCR was sampled from an adult in good health. J is TRBJ1-4 and V is TRBV28; the D is unclear. The CDR3 DNA follows: TGTGCCAGCAGTCGCCGGCTAGAAAAACTGTTTTTT. Its protein product is CASSRRLEKLFF.